This TCR beta chain was recorded in a study of T cell changes during pregnancy in multiple sclerosis. Measured with immunoSEQ multiplex PCR; TCRdb has only the in-frame clones, and not every one. The data show some 25,000 clones, 70% to 90% seen once. CDR1 is SGHRS, CDR2 YFSETQ, per germline. The CDR3 totals 16 residues. With V trimmed by 4 bases and J by 4 bases, 8 bases remained unmatched. This sample comprised CD4+ T cells from peripheral blood mononuclear cells, obtained in the second trimester of pregnancy. This TCR came from a female donor in good health, enrolled as a control in a pregnancy study. J is TRBJ2-3 and V is TRBV5-1; 11 bases line up with TRBD2. The CDR3 DNA reads as TGCGCCAGCAGCATTGGACTAGCGGGTGGTGCAGATACGCAGTATTTT. It encodes CASSIGLAGGADTQYF.